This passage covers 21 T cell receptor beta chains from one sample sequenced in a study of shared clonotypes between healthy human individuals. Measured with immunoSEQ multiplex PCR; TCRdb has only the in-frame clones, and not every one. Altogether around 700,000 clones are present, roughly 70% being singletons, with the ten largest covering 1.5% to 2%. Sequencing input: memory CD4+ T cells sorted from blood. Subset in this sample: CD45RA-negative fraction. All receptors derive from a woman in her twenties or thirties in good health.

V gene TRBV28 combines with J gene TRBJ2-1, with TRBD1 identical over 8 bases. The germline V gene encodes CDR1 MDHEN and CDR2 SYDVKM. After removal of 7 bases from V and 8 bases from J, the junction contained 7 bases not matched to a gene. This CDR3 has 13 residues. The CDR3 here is CASTSDRVDEQFF. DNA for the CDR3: TGTGCCAGCACTTCGGACAGGGTCGATGAGCAGTTCTTC.

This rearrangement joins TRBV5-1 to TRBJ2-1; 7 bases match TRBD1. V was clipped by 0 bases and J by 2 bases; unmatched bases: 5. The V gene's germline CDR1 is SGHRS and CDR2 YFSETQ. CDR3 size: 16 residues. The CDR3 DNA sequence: TGCGCCAGCAGCTTGGTCGGACAGGAGCCCTACAATGAGCAGTTCTTC. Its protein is CASSLVGQEPYNEQFF.

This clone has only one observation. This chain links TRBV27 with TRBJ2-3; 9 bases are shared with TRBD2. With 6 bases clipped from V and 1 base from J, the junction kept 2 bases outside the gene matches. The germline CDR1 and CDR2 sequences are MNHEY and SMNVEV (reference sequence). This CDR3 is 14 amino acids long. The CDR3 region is CASSRTSGTDTQYF. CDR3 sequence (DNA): TGTGCCAGCAGCCGGACTAGCGGCACAGATACGCAGTATTTT.

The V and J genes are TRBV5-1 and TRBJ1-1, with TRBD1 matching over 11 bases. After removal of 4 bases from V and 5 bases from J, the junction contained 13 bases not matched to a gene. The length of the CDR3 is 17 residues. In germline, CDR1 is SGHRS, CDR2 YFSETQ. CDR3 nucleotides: TGCGCCAGCAGCCTCCGGACAGGGGGCGCGGGGGGAACTGAAGCTTTCTTT. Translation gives CASSLRTGGAGGTEAFF.

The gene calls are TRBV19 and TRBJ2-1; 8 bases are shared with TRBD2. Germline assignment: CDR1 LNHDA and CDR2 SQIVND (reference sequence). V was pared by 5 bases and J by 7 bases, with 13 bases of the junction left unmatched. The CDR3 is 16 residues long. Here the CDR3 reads CASSSTAGAFWNEQFF. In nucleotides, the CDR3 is TGTGCCAGTAGTTCTACAGCGGGAGCTTTTTGGAATGAGCAGTTCTTC.

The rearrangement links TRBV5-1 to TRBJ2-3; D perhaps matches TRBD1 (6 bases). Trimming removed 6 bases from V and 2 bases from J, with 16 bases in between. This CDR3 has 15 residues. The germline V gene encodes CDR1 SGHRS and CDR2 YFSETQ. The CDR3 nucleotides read TGCGCCAGCACCGCGACAGGAGACGTCACAGATACGCAGTATTTT. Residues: CASTATGDVTDTQYF. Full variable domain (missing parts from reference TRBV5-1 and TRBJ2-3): KAGVTQTPRYLIKTRGQQVTLSCSPISGHRSVSWYQQTPGQGLQFLFEYFSETQRNKGNFPGRFSGRQFSNSRSEMNVSTLELGDSALYLCASTATGDVTDTQYFGPGTRLTVL.

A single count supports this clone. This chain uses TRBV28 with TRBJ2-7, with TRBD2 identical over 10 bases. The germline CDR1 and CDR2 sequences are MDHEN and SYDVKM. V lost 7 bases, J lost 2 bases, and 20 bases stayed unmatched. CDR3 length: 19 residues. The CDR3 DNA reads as TGTGCCAGCACTCCCCGGGCGGGACTAGCGCCGCTTGGTACCTACGAGCAGTACTTC. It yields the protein CASTPRAGLAPLGTYEQYF.

This chain's CDR3 is CAISGGTSGRKDEQYF. DNA for the CDR3: TGTGCCATCAGTGGGGGGACTAGCGGGAGGAAGGACGAGCAGTACTTC. The rearrangement uses TRBV10-3 and TRBJ2-7; TRBD2 aligns across 15 bases. This CDR3 region has 16 residues. Looked up from germline, CDR1 is ENHRY and CDR2 is SYGVKD. V was pared by 4 bases and J by 5 bases, with 6 bases of the junction left unmatched.

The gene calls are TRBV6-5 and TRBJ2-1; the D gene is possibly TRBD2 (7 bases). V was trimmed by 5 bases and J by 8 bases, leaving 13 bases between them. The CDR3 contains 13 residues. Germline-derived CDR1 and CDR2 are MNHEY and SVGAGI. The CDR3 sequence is CASSEGGGYEQFF. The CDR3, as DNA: TGTGCCAGCAGTGAAGGGGGGGGTTATGAGCAGTTCTTC.

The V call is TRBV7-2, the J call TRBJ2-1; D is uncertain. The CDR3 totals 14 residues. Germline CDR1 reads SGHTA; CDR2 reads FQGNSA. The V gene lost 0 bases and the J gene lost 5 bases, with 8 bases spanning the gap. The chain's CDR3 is CASSLASANNEQFF. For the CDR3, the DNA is TGTGCCAGCAGCTTAGCGTCCGCCAACAATGAGCAGTTCTTC.

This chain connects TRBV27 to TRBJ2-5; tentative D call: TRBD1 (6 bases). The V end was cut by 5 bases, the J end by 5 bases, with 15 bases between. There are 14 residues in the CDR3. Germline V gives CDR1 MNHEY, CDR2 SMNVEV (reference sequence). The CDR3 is CASSRAGDAETQYF. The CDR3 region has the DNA TGTGCCAGCAGTCGGGCAGGGGATGCGGAGACCCAGTACTTC.

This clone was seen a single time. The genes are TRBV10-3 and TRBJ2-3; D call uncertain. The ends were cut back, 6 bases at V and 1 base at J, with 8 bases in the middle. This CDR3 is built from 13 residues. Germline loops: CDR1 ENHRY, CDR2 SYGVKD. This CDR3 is CAIRVGRTDTQYF. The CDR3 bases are TGTGCCATCAGGGTCGGCCGCACAGATACGCAGTATTTT.

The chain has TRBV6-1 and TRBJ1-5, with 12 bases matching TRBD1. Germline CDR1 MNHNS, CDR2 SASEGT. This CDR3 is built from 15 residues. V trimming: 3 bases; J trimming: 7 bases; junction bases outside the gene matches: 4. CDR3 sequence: CASSEGQGARQPQHF. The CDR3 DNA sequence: TGTGCCAGCAGTGAGGGACAGGGGGCGAGGCAGCCCCAGCATTTT.

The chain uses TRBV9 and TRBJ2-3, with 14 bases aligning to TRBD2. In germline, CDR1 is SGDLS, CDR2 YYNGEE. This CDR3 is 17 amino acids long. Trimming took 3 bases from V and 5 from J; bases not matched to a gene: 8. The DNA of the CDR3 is TGTGCCAGCAGCGCATCGGGACTAGCGGGAGTAGGAGATACGCAGTATTTT. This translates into CASSASGLAGVGDTQYF. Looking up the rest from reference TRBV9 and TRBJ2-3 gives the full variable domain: DSGVTQTPKHLITATGQRVTLRCSPRSGDLSVYWYQQSLDQGLQFLIQYYNGEERAKGNILERFSAQQFPDLHSELNLSSLELGDSALYFCASSASGLAGVGDTQYFGPGTRLTVL.

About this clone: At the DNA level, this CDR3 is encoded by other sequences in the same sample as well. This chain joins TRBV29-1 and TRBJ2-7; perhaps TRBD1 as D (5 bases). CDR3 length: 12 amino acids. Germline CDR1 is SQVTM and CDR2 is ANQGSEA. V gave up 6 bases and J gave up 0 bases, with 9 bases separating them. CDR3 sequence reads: CSVADSSYEQYF. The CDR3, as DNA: TGCAGCGTCGCTGACAGCTCCTACGAGCAGTACTTC.

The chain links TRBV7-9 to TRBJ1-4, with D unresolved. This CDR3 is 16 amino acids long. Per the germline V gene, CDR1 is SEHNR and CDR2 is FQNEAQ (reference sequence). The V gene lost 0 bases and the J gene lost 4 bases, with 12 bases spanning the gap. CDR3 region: CASSLAPTRLNEKLFF. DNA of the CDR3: TGTGCCAGCAGCTTAGCCCCGACCCGCCTTAATGAAAAACTGTTTTTT.

The CDR3: CASSLAAGDSYEQYF. The CDR3 coding sequence is TGTGCCAGCAGCTTAGCAGCGGGAGATTCCTACGAGCAGTACTTC. The V and J genes are TRBV7-6 and TRBJ2-7; 8 nucleotides match TRBD2. This CDR3 contains 15 residues. J was trimmed by 1 base and V by 0 bases; bases with no gene match: 2. CDR1 and CDR2 from the germline V gene are SGHVS and FNYEAQ.

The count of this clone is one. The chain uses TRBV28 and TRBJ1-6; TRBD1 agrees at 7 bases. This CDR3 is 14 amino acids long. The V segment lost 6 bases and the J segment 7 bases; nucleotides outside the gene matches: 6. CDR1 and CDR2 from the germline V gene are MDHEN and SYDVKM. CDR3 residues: CASRRGGQNSPLHF. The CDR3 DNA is TGTGCCAGCAGGAGAGGGGGCCAGAATTCACCCCTCCACTTT.

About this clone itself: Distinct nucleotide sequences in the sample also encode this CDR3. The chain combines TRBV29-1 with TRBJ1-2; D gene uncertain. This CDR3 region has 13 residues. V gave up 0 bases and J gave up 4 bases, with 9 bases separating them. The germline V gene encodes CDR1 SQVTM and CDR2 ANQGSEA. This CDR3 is CSVEDRGSYGYTF. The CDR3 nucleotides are TGCAGCGTTGAAGATAGAGGGTCCTATGGCTACACCTTC. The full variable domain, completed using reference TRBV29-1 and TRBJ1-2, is SAVISQKPSRDICQRGTSLTIQCQVDSQVTMMFWYRQQPGQSLTLIATANQGSEATYESGFVIDKFPISRPNLTFSTLTVSNMSPEDSSIYLCSVEDRGSYGYTFGSGTRLTVV.

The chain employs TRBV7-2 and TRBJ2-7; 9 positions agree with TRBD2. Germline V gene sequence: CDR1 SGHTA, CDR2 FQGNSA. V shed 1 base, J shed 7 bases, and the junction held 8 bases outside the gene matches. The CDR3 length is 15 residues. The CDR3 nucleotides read TGTGCCAGCAGCTTAGGCACAGCGGGAGGCCGAGAGCAGTACTTC. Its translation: CASSLGTAGGREQYF.

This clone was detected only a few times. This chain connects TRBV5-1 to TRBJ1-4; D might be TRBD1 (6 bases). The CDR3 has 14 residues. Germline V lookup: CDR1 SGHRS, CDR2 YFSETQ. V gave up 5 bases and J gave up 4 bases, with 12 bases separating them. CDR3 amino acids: CASSPGDINEKLFF. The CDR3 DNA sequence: TGCGCCAGCAGTCCCGGGGACATTAATGAAAAACTGTTTTTT.